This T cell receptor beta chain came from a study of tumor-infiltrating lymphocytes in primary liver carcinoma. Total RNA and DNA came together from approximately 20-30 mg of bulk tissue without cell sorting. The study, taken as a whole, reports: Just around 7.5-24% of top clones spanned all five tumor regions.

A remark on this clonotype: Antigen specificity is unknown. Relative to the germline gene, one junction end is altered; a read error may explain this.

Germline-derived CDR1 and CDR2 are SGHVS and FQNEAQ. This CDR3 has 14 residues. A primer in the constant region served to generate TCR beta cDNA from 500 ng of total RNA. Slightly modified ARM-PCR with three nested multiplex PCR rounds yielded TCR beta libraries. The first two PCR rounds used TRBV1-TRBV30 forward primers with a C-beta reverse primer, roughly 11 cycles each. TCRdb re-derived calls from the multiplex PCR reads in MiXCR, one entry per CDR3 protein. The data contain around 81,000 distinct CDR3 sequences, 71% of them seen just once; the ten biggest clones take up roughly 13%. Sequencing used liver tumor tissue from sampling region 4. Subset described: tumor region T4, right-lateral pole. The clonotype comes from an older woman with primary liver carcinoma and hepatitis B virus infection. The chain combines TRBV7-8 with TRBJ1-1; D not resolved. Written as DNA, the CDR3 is TGTGTCAGCAGCTTAGTAGCAGGGAACACTGAAGCTTTCTTT. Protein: CVSSLVAGNTEAFF.